These 24 T cell receptor beta chains were sequenced from one sample in a study of T cell repertoires in urothelial bladder cancer. Sequencing was performed with immunoSEQ multiplex PCR; in TCRdb, only in-frame clones are kept and a portion is missing. This table holds fewer than 15,000 clones, roughly two thirds found once. The sequencing sample was made of tumor-infiltrating cells from bladder cancer. These receptor sequences come from a human donor with urothelial carcinoma.

CDR3 sequence reads: CASLGWTDTQYF. DNA for the CDR3: TGTGCCAGCTTGGGGTGGACAGATACGCAGTATTTT. The J gene is TRBJ2-3, the V gene TRBV11-3; D not certain. The germline V gene has CDR1 SGHNT and CDR2 YENEEA. CDR3 length: 12 residues. Trimming cost V 8 bases and J 3 bases, with 9 bases left between them.

V usage is TRBV4-2 and J usage is TRBJ1-1; the match to TRBD1 covers 11 bases. The CDR3 sequence is 12 residues long. Germline V lookup: CDR1 LGHNA, CDR2 YNFKEQ. V was pared by 5 bases and J by 10 bases, with 3 bases of the junction left unmatched. The CDR3 region is CASSWTGGLAFF. CDR3 nucleotide sequence: TGTGCCAGCAGCTGGACAGGGGGCCTAGCTTTCTTT.

This clone came up a few times. The chain uses TRBV9 and TRBJ1-1; 10 bases align to TRBD1. The CDR3 has 15 residues. J gave up 6 bases and V 3 bases, and 8 bases lay outside the gene matches. Germline V gene lookup returns CDR1 SGDLS and CDR2 YYNGEE. DNA for the CDR3: TGTGCCAGCAGCGACCCGGGACAGGGGCAGCCTGAAGCTTTCTTT. Its translation: CASSDPGQGQPEAFF.

This clone appeared once. The chain has TRBV30 and TRBJ2-2, with 12 bases identical to TRBD1. There are 15 residues in the CDR3. Germline CDR1 and CDR2: GTSNPN and SVGIG (reference sequence). V lost 5 bases to trimming and J lost 6 bases; unmatched junction nucleotides: 7. CDR3 bases: TGTGCCTGGGATGTGGGGACAGGGGGCCCCGGGGAGCTGTTTTTT. This gives the protein CAWDVGTGGPGELFF.

This chain joins TRBV30 and TRBJ2-2; D is possibly TRBD1 or TRBD2 (5 bases each). This CDR3 has 16 residues. Trimming cost V 0 bases and J 5 bases, with 16 bases left between them. In germline, CDR1 is GTSNPN, CDR2 SVGIG (reference sequence). CDR3 nucleotide sequence: TGTGCCTGGAGTGTAGCGTCGGTGGGGGTTACCGGGGAGCTGTTTTTT. Translated: CAWSVASVGVTGELFF.

This chain links TRBV6-6 with TRBJ1-1, with TRBD1 identical over 7 bases. Germline V gene data show CDR1 as MNHNY and CDR2 as SVGAGI (reference sequence). CDR3 length: 14 residues. V was pared by 7 bases and J by 5 bases, with 10 bases of the junction left unmatched. Written as DNA, the CDR3 is TGTGCCAGCACCAAGGCTGGCAGGGGGACTGAAGCTTTCTTT. Translating gives CASTKAGRGTEAFF.

The rearrangement links TRBV7-2 to TRBJ2-2; 8 positions agree with TRBD2. This CDR3 region has 15 residues. V shed 1 base and J 9 bases; nucleotides not matched to a gene: 7. Germline-derived CDR1 and CDR2 are SGHTA and FQGNSA. The chain's CDR3 is CASSLVTSGGWELFF. The CDR3 DNA reads as TGTGCCAGCAGCTTAGTTACTAGCGGAGGATGGGAGCTGTTTTTT.

The J gene is TRBJ1-1, the V gene TRBV11-2; 8 positions match TRBD1. Losses at the gene ends were 6 bases for V and 7 bases for J; bases not matched to a gene: 7. Per the germline V gene, CDR1 is SGHAT and CDR2 is FQNNGV. The CDR3 is 13 residues long. CDR3 sequence (DNA): TGTGCCAGCAGTTCCGGACAGGGAGGTGAAGCTTTCTTT. It is translated as CASSSGQGGEAFF.

In this sample, this clone turned up once. The J gene is TRBJ2-4, the V gene TRBV19, with D maybe TRBD1 (6 bases). CDR3 length: 15 amino acids. Trimming stripped 7 bases from V and 9 bases from J, with 22 bases between. Germline CDR1 reads LNHDA; CDR2 reads SQIVND (reference sequence). The CDR3 sequence is CASNTVRGAPGIQYF. The CDR3 DNA reads as TGTGCCAGTAACACAGTCAGGGGAGCTCCTGGCATTCAGTACTTC. Variable domain in full (rest from reference TRBV19 and TRBJ2-4): DGGITQSPKYLFRKEGQNVTLSCEQNLNHDAMYWYRQDPGQGLRLIYYSQIVNDFQKGDIAEGYSVSREKKESFPLTVTSAQKNPTAFYLCASNTVRGAPGIQYFGAGTRLSVL.

The chain uses TRBV10-3 and TRBJ2-1, with D maybe TRBD2 (7 bases). V lost 6 bases to trimming and J lost 7 bases, with 28 bases between them. This CDR3 is built from 18 residues. Germline CDR1 ENHRY, CDR2 SYGVKD. The CDR3 spells CAISEQGGAGASRNEQFF. The CDR3 DNA reads as TGTGCCATCAGCGAACAGGGAGGCGCGGGGGCCAGCAGGAATGAGCAGTTCTTC.

This clone was seen only once. The chain is built from TRBV7-6 and TRBJ2-2; 8 bases match TRBD1. The CDR3 has 15 residues. The ends lost 5 bases at V and 4 bases at J; junction bases unmatched: 6. Germline V gene data show CDR1 as SGHVS and CDR2 as FNYEAQ. This CDR3 reads CASSQDRAPTGELFF. In DNA form, the CDR3 reads TGTGCCAGCAGCCAGGACAGGGCTCCCACCGGGGAGCTGTTTTTT. Together with reference TRBV7-6 and TRBJ2-2, the CDR3 gives the full variable domain: GAGVSQSPRYKVTKRGQDVALRCDPISGHVSLYWYRQALGQGPEFLTYFNYEAQQDKSGLPNDRFSAERPEGSISTLTIQRTEQRDSAMYRCASSQDRAPTGELFFGEGSRLTVL.

This chain links TRBV5-6 with TRBJ2-3; tentatively, D is TRBD1 (6 bases). Germline-derived CDR1 and CDR2 are SGHDT and YYEEEE. V lost 4 bases to trimming and J lost 0 bases, with 18 bases between them. The CDR3 runs to 17 residues. The CDR3 loop is CASSPITGNPSTDTQYF. CDR3 sequence (DNA): TGTGCCAGCAGCCCAATAACAGGGAACCCTAGCACAGATACGCAGTATTTT.

The J gene is TRBJ2-3, the V gene TRBV15; D is ambiguous. Trimming took off 0 bases at V and 2 bases at J, with 12 bases between the two ends. The CDR3 contains 16 residues. Germline V gives CDR1 LNHNV, CDR2 YYDKDF (reference sequence). In nucleotides, the CDR3 is TGTGCCACCAGCAGAGATCCGGTCCCCCCCACAGATACGCAGTATTTT. This gives the protein CATSRDPVPPTDTQYF.

Within the sample, this clone is medium-sized (0.01 to 0.1%). The rearrangement uses TRBV6-5 and TRBJ2-1, with TRBD2 matching over 10 bases. The CDR3 runs 14 residues. Germline CDR1 is MNHEY and CDR2 is SVGAGI. The ends lost 7 bases at V and 6 bases at J; junction bases unmatched: 6. CDR3 bases: TGTGCCAGCAAACGGACTAGCGGCCGCAATGAGCAGTTCTTC. Protein sequence: CASKRTSGRNEQFF.

The V and J genes are TRBV19 and TRBJ1-4; D is unresolved. The length of the CDR3 is 15 residues. V lost 7 bases and J lost 4, with 16 bases in between. Germline CDR1 LNHDA, CDR2 SQIVND (reference sequence). The CDR3 nucleotides are TGTGCCAGTAAAAGGACCCAGGTCCTTAATGAAAAACTGTTTTTT. Translating gives CASKRTQVLNEKLFF. Based on the CDR3 plus reference TRBV19 and TRBJ1-4, the full variable domain is DGGITQSPKYLFRKEGQNVTLSCEQNLNHDAMYWYRQDPGQGLRLIYYSQIVNDFQKGDIAEGYSVSREKKESFPLTVTSAQKNPTAFYLCASKRTQVLNEKLFFGSGTQLSVL.

The chain combines TRBV6-4 with TRBJ1-2, with a weak D call TRBD1 (6 bases). Germline CDR1 reads MRHNA; CDR2 reads SNTAGT. The CDR3 spans 15 residues. V was pared by 5 bases and J by 6 bases, with 19 bases between. The CDR3 region is CASSTEMGAGNGYTF. The CDR3 DNA is TGTGCCAGCAGTACTGAGATGGGGGCCGGGAATGGCTACACCTTC.

The chain links TRBV19 to TRBJ2-2; a possible D gene is TRBD1 (6 bases). The CDR3 runs to 16 residues. Germline V CDR1 and CDR2: LNHDA, SQIVND (reference sequence). V lost 4 bases to trimming and J lost 3 bases, with 15 bases between them. CDR3 DNA: TGTGCCAGTAGTACCCTGACAGGCTTCTACACCGGGGAGCTGTTTTTT. Encoded protein: CASSTLTGFYTGELFF.

By its share, this clone is medium-sized (0.01 to 0.1%). Different DNA sequences within this sample yield the same CDR3. V is TRBV6-5 and J is TRBJ2-1, with no clear D. Trimming stripped 2 bases from V and 0 bases from J, with 8 bases between. Germline loops: CDR1 MNHEY, CDR2 SVGAGI. The CDR3 spans 15 residues. The CDR3 region is CASSYGLSSYNEQFF. The DNA of the CDR3 is TGTGCCAGCAGTTACGGGCTTAGCTCCTACAATGAGCAGTTCTTC.

Only a few counts were recorded for this clone. V and J are TRBV2 and TRBJ1-2; D unresolved. The CDR3 contains 13 residues. Germline CDR1 is SNHLY and CDR2 is FYNNEI. Between the trimmed V and J ends, which lost 6 bases and 4 bases, there was a span of 12 bases. The CDR3 reads CASSPGVVYGYTF. DNA for the CDR3: TGTGCCAGCAGCCCCGGGGTGGTCTATGGCTACACCTTC.

V and J are TRBV19 and TRBJ2-7, with TRBD2 matching over 12 bases. The CDR3 has 12 residues. J gave up 4 bases and V 10 bases, and 2 bases lay outside the gene matches. CDR1 LNHDA and CDR2 SQIVND come from the germline V gene (reference sequence). CDR3 sequence reads: CATGTSGYEQYF. The CDR3 nucleotides read TGTGCCACTGGGACTAGCGGGTACGAGCAGTACTTC. The whole variable domain, remainder taken from reference TRBV19 and TRBJ2-7, is DGGITQSPKYLFRKEGQNVTLSCEQNLNHDAMYWYRQDPGQGLRLIYYSQIVNDFQKGDIAEGYSVSREKKESFPLTVTSAQKNPTAFYLCATGTSGYEQYFGPGTRLTVT.

The rearrangement links TRBV9 to TRBJ2-1, with D possibly matching TRBD1 (5 bases). The germline CDR1 and CDR2 sequences are SGDLS and YYNGEE. The V end lost 0 bases, the J end lost 9 bases, and 16 bases lay between the germline ends. CDR3 size: 15 residues. The CDR3 sequence: CASSVARQPRSEQFF. The CDR3 region has the DNA TGTGCCAGCAGCGTAGCTAGACAGCCCCGGAGTGAGCAGTTCTTC.

The rearrangement uses TRBV14 and TRBJ1-1, with no clear D. Germline CDR1 and CDR2: SGHDN and FVKESK. Between the trimmed V and J ends, which lost 0 bases and 1 base, there was a span of 9 bases. There are 15 residues in the CDR3. The CDR3 DNA reads TGTGCCAGCAGCCAAGATTACATCCGGAACACTGAAGCTTTCTTT. Translating gives CASSQDYIRNTEAFF. Together with reference TRBV14 and TRBJ1-1, the CDR3 gives the full variable domain: EAGVTQFPSHSVIEKGQTVTLRCDPISGHDNLYWYRRVMGKEIKFLLHFVKESKQDESGMPNNRFLAERTGGTYSTLKVQPAELEDSGVYFCASSQDYIRNTEAFFGQGTRLTVV.

V and J are TRBV5-4 and TRBJ1-4, with a possible D match to TRBD1 (6 bases). CDR3 length: 15 amino acids. V lost 3 bases to trimming and J lost 2 bases, with 11 bases between them. Germline CDR1 SGHNT, CDR2 YYREEE (reference sequence). This CDR3 reads CASSSNRVTNEKLFF. Here the CDR3 DNA reads TGTGCCAGCAGCTCGAACAGGGTGACTAATGAAAAACTGTTTTTT.

The chain uses TRBV9 and TRBJ2-7, with TRBD2 matching 7 bases. The CDR3 spans 18 residues. V was pared by 3 bases and J by 3 bases, with 18 bases of the junction left unmatched. The V gene's germline CDR1 is SGDLS and CDR2 YYNGEE. The CDR3 coding sequence is TGTGCCAGCAGCGGTCCCCCGGGACTACGGTCGAACGGCTACGAGCAGTACTTC. Translation: CASSGPPGLRSNGYEQYF. The whole variable domain, filled in from reference TRBV9 and TRBJ2-7, reads DSGVTQTPKHLITATGQRVTLRCSPRSGDLSVYWYQQSLDQGLQFLIQYYNGEERAKGNILERFSAQQFPDLHSELNLSSLELGDSALYFCASSGPPGLRSNGYEQYFGPGTRLTVT.